This entry is about one T cell receptor (beta chain). Its antigen is as yet unknown. This could be a read error, since a much larger clone is one nucleotide away. The data belong to a study of T cell repertoires in cytomegalovirus infection. Whole-study results and caveats: HLA-C-restricted CMV clonotypes gave the most frequent clonotype in two of eight donors.

TCRdb called the reads again in MiXCR, with one record for every CDR3 protein. In the table there are more than 150,000 distinct CDR3 sequences, under 30% of which are singletons. Germline CDR1 LNHDA, CDR2 SQIVND (reference sequence). This CDR3 has 15 residues. The source is a human donor in good health (CMV status not recorded). Some clones in this sample may be carry-over from other donors' samples. The specimen sequenced was PBMCs. This chain connects TRBV19 to TRBJ2-1; 7 positions match TRBD1. The CDR3, as DNA: TGTGCCGGTAGTACGGACAGGAGCTCCTACAATGAGCAGTTCTTC. Amino acid sequence: CAGSTDRSSYNEQFF.